This entry is about one TCR beta chain. Its antigen is currently unknown. TCRalpha and TCRbeta cDNA went through two nested PCRs of approximately 16 and 10 cycles. TCRdb processed the 5' RACE reads again and assigns one entry to each CDR3 protein, with no DNA. This table lists a few hundred thousand distinct CDR3 sequences. The sample comes from a study of monozygotic twins with inflammatory bowel disease. Study-level points and caveats: The co-twins with IBD showed lower TCRbeta diversity (inverse Simpson) than their healthy siblings. Discordant twins had repertoire similarity that did not differ from that of concordant twins, possibly from limited power.

Germline lookup yields CDR1 SEHNR and CDR2 FQNEAQ (reference sequence). The CDR3 runs to 14 residues. Sequenced sample: blood. The V and J genes are TRBV7-9 and TRBJ1-1. The sequence derives from a human donor with ulcerative colitis or Crohn's disease, or a healthy co-twin of an affected twin (not recorded which). CDR3 protein: CASSLYGPNTEAFF.